The T cell receptor (beta chain) described here comes from a study of T cells in Graves' hyperthyroidism and ophthalmopathy. Study findings and constraints: Most thyroid clonotypes expanded above 0.001 appeared in blood too.

This clonotype has at least ten counts. Its specificity is unknown. For the diagnoses, clinical symptoms, serum thyroxine and TRAb, thyroid ultrasound and orbital computed tomography were used. Germline V gene lookup returns CDR1 ENHRY and CDR2 SYGVKD. With 0 bases removed from V and 6 bases from J, the gap between germline ends came to 9 bases. The CDR3 runs 14 residues. Amplification of TCR beta CDR3 regions was performed using RNA transcripts as template. HTBI primers were used for first-round RT-PCR of the TCR CDR3. MiXCR, run by TCRdb on the multiplex PCR reads, gives a single entry per CDR3 protein. The top ten hold under 8% of the sample, which has around 600,000 distinct CDR3 sequences, 15% to 19% seen once.

The chain has TRBV10-3 and TRBJ2-1, with D maybe TRBD2 (6 bases). The source is a woman aged 30 to 39 with Graves' hyperthyroidism. Sequenced sample: blood. CDR3 residues: CAISESDGGNEQFF. The DNA for the CDR3 is TGTGCCATCAGTGAGTCGGACGGGGGCAATGAGCAGTTCTTC.